Given below is one T cell receptor beta chain in context. Its antigen remains unidentified. The V end was cut by 1 base, the J end by 1 base, with 14 bases between. This CDR3 region has 16 residues. CDR1 is LGHDT, CDR2 YNNKEL, per germline (reference sequence). The use of a sample-barcoded 5' primer and a J-beta primer mix characterized a second PCR of about 7 to 12 cycles. Using its own MiXCR run on the 5' RACE reads, TCRdb lists one record per CDR3 protein. The table shows about a million distinct CDR3 sequences, with roughly 50% occurring only once. This entry belongs to a study of blood T cells in healthy people across ages. General study points: The study found more naive CD4+ cells and higher diversity in long-lived than aged donors.

Material: blood. The receptor's source is a man aged 25-45 years in good health. The J gene is TRBJ2-7, the V gene TRBV3-1; no clear D. The CDR3 region has the DNA TGTGCCAGCAGCCAAGTCAGGTATCTAGGGTCCTACGAGCAGTACTTC. It translates to CASSQVRYLGSYEQYF.